This T cell receptor (beta chain) appears in the sequencing data of a study of regulatory T cells in long-lasting Graves disease. Indicated time point: persistent/refractory GD, antithyroid drugs over 5 years with positive TRAb. PBMC-extracted RNA yielded the TCR library. According to the study, TCR beta libraries were built with iRepertoire HTBI primers and CDR3-region Arm-PCR. Each CDR3 protein gets one entry after TCRdb re-called the multiplex PCR reads with MiXCR. The sample yields about 400,000 distinct CDR3 sequences, less than 25% seen once. Per the germline V gene, CDR1 is DFQATT and CDR2 is SNEGSKA (reference sequence). The CDR3 is 15 residues long. With 0 bases removed from V and 4 bases from J, the gap between germline ends came to 15 bases. This clonotype was observed at least ten times.

The clonotype was recovered from a female donor with Graves disease. The chain is built from TRBV20-1 and TRBJ2-5, with D unclear. This material consisted of peripheral blood mononuclear cells (PBMCs), taken when the disease was refractory, from a patient treated with antithyroid drugs. CDR3 nucleotide sequence: TGCAGTGCTAGAGATCCGGAAGGTAACCGAGAGACCCAGTACTTC. Translated: CSARDPEGNRETQYF.